Shown below are 24 T cell receptor beta chains from a single sample sequenced in a study of T cell changes during pregnancy in multiple sclerosis. Profiled with immunoSEQ multiplex PCR; TCRdb holds only in-frame clones, not every one. The sample lists roughly 100,000 clones, under 95% occurring once. This sample comprised peripheral blood, obtained after pregnancy. The receptor source for this set is a female donor with multiple sclerosis, enrolled in a pregnancy study.

The chain links TRBV7-2 to TRBJ1-3; D is possibly TRBD1 (5 bases). The CDR3 is 15 residues long. The germline V and J ends were trimmed by 5 bases and 2 bases, with 13 bases remaining between them. The germline gives CDR1 SGHTA, CDR2 FQGNSA. CDR3 sequence reads: CASSAGRAPGNTIYF. The CDR3 region has the DNA TGTGCCAGCAGCGCAGGGCGAGCTCCTGGAAACACCATATATTTT.

This clone has just one count. The chain combines TRBV18 with TRBJ2-7; 8 bases are a match to TRBD1. This CDR3 spans 16 amino acids. J was trimmed by 0 bases and V by 5 bases; bases with no gene match: 9. Germline V gene data show CDR1 as KGHSH and CDR2 as LQKENI. This CDR3 reads CASSTQTGASSYEQYF. In nucleotides, the CDR3 is TGTGCCAGCTCAACGCAGACAGGGGCTAGCTCCTACGAGCAGTACTTC.

The chain joins TRBV9 to TRBJ2-5; D is undetermined. The CDR3 extends over 11 amino acids. Trimming shortened V by 4 bases and J by 2 bases, and 3 bases separated the two germline ends. From germline, CDR1 is SGDLS and CDR2 YYNGEE. Here the CDR3 reads CASSLQETQYF. The DNA of the CDR3 is TGTGCCAGCAGCCTACAAGAGACCCAGTACTTC.

This chain joins TRBV7-3 and TRBJ2-2; 8 bases align to TRBD1. With 0 bases clipped from V and 2 bases from J, the junction kept 8 bases outside the gene matches. This CDR3 spans 18 amino acids. Germline V gene data show CDR1 as SGHTA and CDR2 as FQGTGA. This chain's CDR3 is CASSLTPGGGLNTGELFF. As DNA, the CDR3 is TGTGCCAGCAGCTTAACGCCAGGGGGCGGCCTTAACACCGGGGAGCTGTTTTTT.

The genes are TRBV6-6 and TRBJ2-7, with 14 bases identical to TRBD2. V lost 2 bases, J lost 5 bases, and 2 bases stayed unmatched. CDR1 and CDR2 from the germline V gene are MNHNY and SVGAGI (reference sequence). The CDR3 loop spans 15 amino acids. CDR3 loop: CASSYPGLAGDEQYF. CDR3 bases: TGTGCCAGCAGTTACCCGGGACTAGCGGGAGACGAGCAGTACTTC.

The rearrangement links TRBV7-9 to TRBJ2-1, with 7 bases fitting TRBD2. This CDR3 is 14 amino acids long. The V and J ends lost 8 bases and 0 bases, in that order; junction bases with no gene match: 4. CDR1 and CDR2 from the germline V gene are SEHNR and FQNEAQ (reference sequence). CDR3 loop: CASPGGTSYNEQFF. DNA of the CDR3: TGTGCCAGCCCCGGGGGGACCTCCTACAATGAGCAGTTCTTC.

This clone was counted a single time. The chain employs TRBV28 and TRBJ2-7; D perhaps matches TRBD2 (6 bases). This CDR3 comprises 11 residues. Trimming cost V 6 bases and J 5 bases, with 8 bases left between them. Germline CDR1 is MDHEN and CDR2 is SYDVKM. In nucleotides, the CDR3 is TGTGCCAGCAGGCGGGGTGACGAGCAGTACTTC. Translating it yields CASRRGDEQYF.

A single count supports this clone. J is TRBJ2-7 and V is TRBV6-1; 9 nucleotides line up with TRBD1. Losses at the gene ends were 4 bases for V and 5 bases for J; bases not matched to a gene: 9. CDR3 length: 15 amino acids. CDR1 is MNHNS and CDR2 is SASEGT in the germline V gene. In DNA form, the CDR3 reads TGTGCCAGCAGTGTTAAGGGACAGGGAGTGGACGAGCAGTACTTC. Protein: CASSVKGQGVDEQYF.

J is TRBJ2-7 and V is TRBV7-7; 8 nucleotides agree with TRBD1. The V gene's germline CDR1 is SSHAT and CDR2 FNYEAQ (reference sequence). With 2 bases clipped from V and 6 bases from J, the junction kept 6 bases outside the gene matches. This CDR3 region has 14 residues. The CDR3 sequence is CASSLSQGAGEQYF. CDR3 DNA sequence: TGTGCCAGCAGCTTAAGTCAGGGGGCTGGCGAGCAGTACTTC.

V is TRBV9 and J is TRBJ2-2, with TRBD1 matching 10 bases. Germline V gives CDR1 SGDLS, CDR2 YYNGEE. CDR3 size: 17 residues. Trimming removed 2 bases from V and 3 bases from J; junction bases left unmatched: 7. The chain's CDR3 is CASSVDTGTGDTGELFF. Written as DNA, the CDR3 is TGTGCCAGCAGCGTGGATACCGGGACAGGGGACACCGGGGAGCTGTTTTTT. Complete variable domain (other parts from reference TRBV9 and TRBJ2-2): DSGVTQTPKHLITATGQRVTLRCSPRSGDLSVYWYQQSLDQGLQFLIQYYNGEERAKGNILERFSAQQFPDLHSELNLSSLELGDSALYFCASSVDTGTGDTGELFFGEGSRLTVL.

The rearrangement uses TRBV29-1 and TRBJ2-7; D not resolved. V was shortened by 6 bases and J by 2 bases, with 14 bases between the two germline ends. Germline CDR1 is SQVTM and CDR2 is ANQGSEA. The CDR3 covers 13 residues. The CDR3 is CSVALRQTYEQYF. The CDR3 coding sequence is TGCAGCGTAGCCCTCAGGCAGACCTACGAGCAGTACTTC.

This chain connects TRBV5-1 to TRBJ2-3; 14 nucleotides line up with TRBD2. The CDR3 sequence is 18 residues long. CDR1 SGHRS and CDR2 YFSETQ come from the germline V gene. V shed 3 bases, J shed 1 base, and the junction held 7 bases outside the gene matches. CDR3 nucleotide sequence: TGCGCCAGCAGCTGGGGACTAGCGGGAGAAGGAGGCACAGATACGCAGTATTTT. This codes for CASSWGLAGEGGTDTQYF.

This clone was counted a single time. V gene TRBV5-1 combines with J gene TRBJ1-2; 7 positions match TRBD1. From germline, CDR1 is SGHRS and CDR2 YFSETQ. V lost 4 bases to trimming and J lost 7 bases; unmatched junction nucleotides: 4. This CDR3 is 12 amino acids long. The CDR3 DNA reads TGCGCCAGCAGCCCCGCAGGGGGTGGCTACACCTTC. As protein: CASSPAGGGYTF.

The chain has TRBV5-1 and TRBJ2-5; D perhaps matches TRBD1 (5 bases). This CDR3 is 13 amino acids long. Between the trimmed V and J ends, which lost 0 bases and 4 bases, there was a span of 7 bases. Per germline, CDR1 SGHRS and CDR2 YFSETQ. CDR3 amino acids: CASSLVGRETQYF. The CDR3 coding sequence is TGCGCCAGCAGCTTGGTGGGGCGAGAGACCCAGTACTTC.

V and J are TRBV2 and TRBJ1-1; a weak D match, TRBD1 (5 bases). The V gene lost 8 bases and the J gene lost 0 bases, with 16 bases spanning the gap. The CDR3 length is 15 residues. Looked up from germline, CDR1 is SNHLY and CDR2 is FYNNEI. Written as DNA, the CDR3 is TGTGCCAGCCTTGGGGTCGACAGCGTGAACACTGAAGCTTTCTTT. Its protein product is CASLGVDSVNTEAFF.

CDR3 sequence reads: CASSETSGSSNEQFF. The CDR3 region has the DNA TGTGCCAGCAGTGAAACTAGCGGGAGTAGTAATGAGCAGTTCTTC. The rearrangement joins TRBV6-1 to TRBJ2-1; TRBD2 agrees at 11 bases. Germline lookup yields CDR1 MNHNS and CDR2 SASEGT. This CDR3 comprises 15 residues. V lost 2 bases, J lost 7 bases, and 4 bases stayed unmatched.

This chain joins TRBV11-2 and TRBJ2-7, with 12 nucleotides matching TRBD2. The trim removed 3 bases at V and 6 bases at J, leaving 6 bases unmatched. Germline CDR1 reads SGHAT; CDR2 reads FQNNGV. CDR3 length: 15 residues. The CDR3 region is CASSFPTSGSSEQYF. The CDR3 nucleotides read TGTGCCAGCAGCTTTCCGACTAGCGGGAGCAGCGAGCAGTACTTC.

V usage is TRBV2 and J usage is TRBJ2-3; 11 nucleotides align to TRBD2. Germline-derived CDR1 and CDR2 are SNHLY and FYNNEI. The CDR3 has 16 amino acids. Trimming cost V 7 bases and J 2 bases; bases outside gene matches: 8. In DNA form, the CDR3 reads TGTGCCAGCATACTAGCGGGGGCAAGACCCACAGATACGCAGTATTTT. Residues: CASILAGARPTDTQYF.

This chain uses TRBV30 with TRBJ2-1; TRBD2 matches at 7 bases. CDR3 length equals 17 residues. V dropped 3 bases and J dropped 0; count of bases not matched to a gene: 11. CDR1 is GTSNPN and CDR2 is SVGIG in the germline V gene (reference sequence). DNA for the CDR3: TGTGCCTGGAGAAATAAAGGGCGGGGGAGCTCCTACAATGAGCAGTTCTTC. It specifies CAWRNKGRGSSYNEQFF. The whole variable domain, remainder taken from reference TRBV30 and TRBJ2-1, is SQTIHQWPATLVQPVGSPLSLECTVEGTSNPNLYWYRQAAGRGLQLLFYSVGIGQISSEVPQNLSASRPQDRQFILSSKKLLLSDSGFYLCAWRNKGRGSSYNEQFFGPGTRLTVL.

The rearrangement uses TRBV5-1 and TRBJ2-7; D gene uncertain. This CDR3 is built from 15 residues. The germline gives CDR1 SGHRS, CDR2 YFSETQ. V was pared by 0 bases and J by 1 base, with 11 bases between. CDR3 sequence: CASSLVAGTSYEQYF. CDR3 nucleotides: TGCGCCAGCAGCTTGGTAGCCGGTACATCCTACGAGCAGTACTTC.

The J gene is TRBJ2-7, the V gene TRBV27; maybe TRBD1 (5 bases). CDR1 and CDR2 from the germline V gene are MNHEY and SMNVEV (reference sequence). This CDR3 has 15 residues. V dropped 11 bases and J dropped 1 base, with 21 bases sitting between them. In DNA form, the CDR3 reads TGTGCCTCCCCGGACGAAGGTGGGGCTTCCTACGAGCAGTACTTC. The encoded protein is CASPDEGGASYEQYF.

The chain combines TRBV7-3 with TRBJ2-1; TRBD1 aligns across 9 bases. Germline CDR1 reads SGHTA; CDR2 reads FQGTGA. The CDR3 loop spans 14 amino acids. The V segment lost 5 bases and the J segment 4 bases; nucleotides outside the gene matches: 3. CDR3: CASSADRGYNEQFF. CDR3 sequence (DNA): TGTGCCAGCAGCGCGGACAGGGGTTACAATGAGCAGTTCTTC.

The V call is TRBV9, the J call TRBJ2-1; 7 bases map to TRBD1. V was pared by 5 bases and J by 7 bases, with 6 bases of the junction left unmatched. The CDR3 runs 13 residues. Per the germline V gene, CDR1 is SGDLS and CDR2 is YYNGEE. Here the CDR3 reads CASSRGLGNEQFF. As DNA, the CDR3 is TGTGCCAGCAGTAGGGGGCTAGGAAATGAGCAGTTCTTC. The entire variable domain, with the rest obtained from reference TRBV9 and TRBJ2-1, is as follows: DSGVTQTPKHLITATGQRVTLRCSPRSGDLSVYWYQQSLDQGLQFLIQYYNGEERAKGNILERFSAQQFPDLHSELNLSSLELGDSALYFCASSRGLGNEQFFGPGTRLTVL.

This clone was detected once. The chain uses TRBV7-6 and TRBJ2-7, with no clear D. CDR1 is SGHVS, CDR2 FNYEAQ, per germline. This CDR3 spans 15 amino acids. V lost 1 base, J lost 2 bases, and 12 bases lay in between. The CDR3 coding sequence is TGTGCCAGCAGCTTAGGACTTGACCCCGCCTACGAGCAGTACTTC. This codes for CASSLGLDPAYEQYF.